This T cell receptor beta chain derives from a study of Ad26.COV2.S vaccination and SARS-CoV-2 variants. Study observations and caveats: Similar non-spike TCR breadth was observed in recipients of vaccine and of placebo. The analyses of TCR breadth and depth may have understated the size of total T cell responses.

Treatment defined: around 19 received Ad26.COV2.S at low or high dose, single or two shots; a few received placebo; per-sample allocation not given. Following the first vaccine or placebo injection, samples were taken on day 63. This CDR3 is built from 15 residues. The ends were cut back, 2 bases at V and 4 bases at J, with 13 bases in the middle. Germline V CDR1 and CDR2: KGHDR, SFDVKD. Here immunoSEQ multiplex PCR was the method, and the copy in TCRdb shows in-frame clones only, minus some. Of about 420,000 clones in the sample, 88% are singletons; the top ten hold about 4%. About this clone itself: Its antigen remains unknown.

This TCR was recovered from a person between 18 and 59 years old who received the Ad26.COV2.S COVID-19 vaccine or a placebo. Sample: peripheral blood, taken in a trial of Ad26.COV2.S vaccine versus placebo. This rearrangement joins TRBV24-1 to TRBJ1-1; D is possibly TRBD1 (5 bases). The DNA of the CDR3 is TGTGCCACCAGTGATTGGGGGGACGGAGGCACTGAAGCTTTCTTT. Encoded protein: CATSDWGDGGTEAFF.